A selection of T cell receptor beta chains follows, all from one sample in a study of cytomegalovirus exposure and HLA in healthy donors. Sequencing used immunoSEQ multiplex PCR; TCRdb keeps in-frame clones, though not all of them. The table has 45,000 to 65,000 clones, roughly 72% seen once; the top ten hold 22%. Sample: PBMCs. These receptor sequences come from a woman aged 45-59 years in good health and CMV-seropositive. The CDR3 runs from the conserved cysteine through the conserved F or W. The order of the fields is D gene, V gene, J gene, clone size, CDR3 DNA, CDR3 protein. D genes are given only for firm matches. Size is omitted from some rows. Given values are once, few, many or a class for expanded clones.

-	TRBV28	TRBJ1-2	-	TGTGCCAGCAGTTTGCTATCCGGGACTGGGAGTCCTGGCTACACCTTC	CASSLLSGTGSPGYTF
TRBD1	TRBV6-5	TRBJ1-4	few	TGTGCCAGCAGGCGGGACAGGAGGGATGAAAAACTGTTTTTT	CASRRDRRDEKLFF
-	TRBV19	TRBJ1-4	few	TGTGCCAGTAGTATAGGCCAGGCGCGGGCGACTAATGAAAAACTGTTTTTT	CASSIGQARATNEKLFF
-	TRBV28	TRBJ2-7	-	TGTGCCAGCAGTTTGCGATACGAGCAGTACTTC	CASSLRYEQYF
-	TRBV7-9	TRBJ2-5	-	TGTGCCAGCAGCCCGACAGCCACCCAAGAGACCCAGTACTTC	CASSPTATQETQYF
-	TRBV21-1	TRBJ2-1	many	TGTGCCAGCAGTATTACACACAATGAGCAGTTCTTC	CASSITHNEQFF
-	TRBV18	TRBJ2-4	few	TGTGCCAGCTCACCGGCGGGGACCGCGGCCATTCAGTACTTC	CASSPAGTAAIQYF
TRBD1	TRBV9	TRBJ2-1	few	TGTGCCAGCAGCGCCCCCCTAGGACAGGTGGTGAATGAGCAGTTCTTC	CASSAPLGQVVNEQFF
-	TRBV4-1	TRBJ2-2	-	TGCGCCAGCAGCCAACAAAGGGGGAAACTTAACACCGGGGAGCTGTTTTTT	CASSQQRGKLNTGELFF
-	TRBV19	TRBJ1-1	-	TGTGCCAGTAGTATAGCCCTAACAGTTCAGAACACTGAAGCTTTCTTT	CASSIALTVQNTEAFF
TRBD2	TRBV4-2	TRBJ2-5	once	TGTGCCAGCAGCCTTTTTTGGGGGACTAGCGGGGAAAAGACCCAGTACTTC	CASSLFWGTSGEKTQYF
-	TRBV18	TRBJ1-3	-	TGTGCCAGCTCACCGTCATCGAGCTCTGGAAACACCATATATTTT	CASSPSSSSGNTIYF
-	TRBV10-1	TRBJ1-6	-	TGCGCCAGCAGTGTAACAGAAGTTAGTCCCCTCCACTTT	CASSVTEVSPLHF
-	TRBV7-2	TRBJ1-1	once	TGTGCCAGCAAGGATCCCAGGGTTGACACTGAAGCTTTCTTT	CASKDPRVDTEAFF
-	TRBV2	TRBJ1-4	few	TGTGCCAGCACTCCCCGACGGGAAACTAATGAAAAACTGTTTTTT	CASTPRRETNEKLFF
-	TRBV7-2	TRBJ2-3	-	TGTGCCAGCAGCTTAGCGGGACTTTTGGCAGATACGCAGTATTTT	CASSLAGLLADTQYF
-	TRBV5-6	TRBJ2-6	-	TGTGCCACCGCTAGGGGCTCTGGGGCCAACGTCCTGACTTTC	CATARGSGANVLTF
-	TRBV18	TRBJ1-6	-	TGTGCCAGCTCTCCCAGGACAGCCTCTAATTCACCCCTCCACTTT	CASSPRTASNSPLHF
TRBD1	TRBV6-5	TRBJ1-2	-	TGTGCCAGCAGTCTTCAGGGGGACGGCTACACCTTC	CASSLQGDGYTF
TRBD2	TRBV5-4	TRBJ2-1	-	TGTGCCAGCAGCTTGAGTAGCGGGGGGGGCAATGAGCAGTTCTTC	CASSLSSGGGNEQFF
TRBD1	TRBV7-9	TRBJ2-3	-	TGTGCCAGCAGCCCGGGACAGGGGTCAGATACGCAGTATTTT	CASSPGQGSDTQYF
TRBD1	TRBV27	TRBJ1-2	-	TGTGCCAGCAGTGACAGGGACAGGGGGCTTGGCTACACCTTC	CASSDRDRGLGYTF
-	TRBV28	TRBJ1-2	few	TGTGCCAGCAGGGGCAATGGCTACACCTTC	CASRGNGYTF
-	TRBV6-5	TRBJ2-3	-	TGTGCCAGCGGCTCTTCCACAGATACGCAGTATTTT	CASGSSTDTQYF
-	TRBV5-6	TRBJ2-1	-	TGTGCCAGCAGCCGAGTTCGGGATCAGGGGTCCTACAATGAGCAGTTCTTC	CASSRVRDQGSYNEQFF
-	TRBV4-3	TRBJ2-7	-	TGCGCCAGCAGCCAAGATTGGAGCGCGTACGAGCAGTACTTC	CASSQDWSAYEQYF
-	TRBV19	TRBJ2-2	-	TGTGCCAGTAGCCCAGGTAGTTCGAACACCGGGGAGCTGTTTTTT	CASSPGSSNTGELFF
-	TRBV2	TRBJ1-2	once	TGTGCCAGCACGTTCACAGCATCTAACTATGGCTACACCTTC	CASTFTASNYGYTF
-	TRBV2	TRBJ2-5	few	TGTGCCAGCAGTGGAGGGTGGACCCAAGAGACCCAGTACTTC	CASSGGWTQETQYF
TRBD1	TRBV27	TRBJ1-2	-	TGTGCCAGCAGTCCCGGGGGGGTAGGGACAGACGGCTATGGCTACACCTTC	CASSPGGVGTDGYGYTF
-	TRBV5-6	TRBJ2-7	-	TGTGCCAGCAGCTTGGGGACAGAGACCTACGAGCAGTACTTC	CASSLGTETYEQYF
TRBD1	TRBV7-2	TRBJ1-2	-	TGTGCCAGCAGCTTATACAGGGGGCATGGCTACACCTTC	CASSLYRGHGYTF
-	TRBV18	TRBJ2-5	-	TGTGCCAGCTCACCAGGCCTAGCAGAGACCCAGTACTTC	CASSPGLAETQYF
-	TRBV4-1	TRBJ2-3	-	TGCGCCAGCAGCCAAGACGAGGCAGATACGCAGTATTTT	CASSQDEADTQYF
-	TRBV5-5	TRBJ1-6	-	TGTGCCAGCAGCTTGTGGGTTGGACAGCAAAATTCACCCCTCCACTTT	CASSLWVGQQNSPLHF
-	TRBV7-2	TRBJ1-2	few	TGTGCCAGCAGCTTATCCAGGCAGGGAGGTGGCTACACCTTC	CASSLSRQGGGYTF
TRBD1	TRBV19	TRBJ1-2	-	TGTGCCAGTACCTCCAGGGGGGGGACAGGGGACCTCTATGGCTACACCTTC	CASTSRGGTGDLYGYTF
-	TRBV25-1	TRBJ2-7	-	TGTGCCAGCAGTACCAGGGGTCCCATTGGCGAGCAGTACTTC	CASSTRGPIGEQYF
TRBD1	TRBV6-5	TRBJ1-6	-	TGTGCCAGCAGTCCCGGGACAGAAGATTCACCCCTCCACTTT	CASSPGTEDSPLHF
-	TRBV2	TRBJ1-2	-	TGTGCCAGCAGTGCAGGCGGGGCATTCACTAACTATGGCTACACCTTC	CASSAGGAFTNYGYTF
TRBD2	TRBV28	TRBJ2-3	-	TGTGCCAGCAGGGGGGGGAGGTATAGCACAGATACGCAGTATTTT	CASRGGRYSTDTQYF
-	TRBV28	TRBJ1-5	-	TGTGCCAGCACCCCTGAGAGGGGCAATCAGCCCCAGCATTTT	CASTPERGNQPQHF
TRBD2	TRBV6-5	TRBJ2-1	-	TGTGCCAGCGGGAAGGGACTAGATGTCAATGAGCAGTTCTTC	CASGKGLDVNEQFF
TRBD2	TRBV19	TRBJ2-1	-	TGTGCCAGTAGGACTAGCGGGAGGGCGGATGAGCAGTTCTTC	CASRTSGRADEQFF
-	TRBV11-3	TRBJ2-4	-	TGTGCCAGCAGCTTAGGGCCAGGGAACATTCAGTACTTC	CASSLGPGNIQYF
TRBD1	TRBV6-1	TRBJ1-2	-	TGTGCCAGCAGTGAAGCAGGGGGCGGCTTTGGCTACACCTTC	CASSEAGGGFGYTF
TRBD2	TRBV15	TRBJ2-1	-	TGTGCCACCAGCGGCGACGGGGGGAATGAGCAGTTCTTC	CATSGDGGNEQFF
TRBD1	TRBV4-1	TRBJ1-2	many	TGCGCCAGCAGCTCCCCGACAGGGACGGATGGCTACACCTTC	CASSSPTGTDGYTF
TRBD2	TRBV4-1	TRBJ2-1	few	TGCGCCAGCAGCCAAGATCCCGTGTGGACTAGCGGGAGGTCTTGGCAGTTCTTC	CASSQDPVWTSGRSWQFF
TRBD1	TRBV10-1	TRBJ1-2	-	TGCGTCAGCAGTGAGTTTCCGGACAGGCATGGCTACACCTTC	CVSSEFPDRHGYTF
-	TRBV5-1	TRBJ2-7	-	TGCGCCAGCAACCGGGACATTGGGTCCTACGAGCAGTACTTC	CASNRDIGSYEQYF
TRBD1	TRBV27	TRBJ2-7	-	TGTGCCAGCAGTTTATATCGGGACAGCTACGAGCAGTACTTC	CASSLYRDSYEQYF